The T cell receptor (beta chain) under discussion was sequenced for a study of identical twins. Each CDR3 protein is one row after TCRdb ran MiXCR on the 5' RACE reads. This table has about 470,000 distinct CDR3 sequences, more than 20% appearing once. Germline assignment: CDR1 SGHRS and CDR2 YFSETQ. Trimming at V came to 4 bases and at J to 5 bases, leaving 6 bases not matched to a gene. The CDR3 sequence is 14 residues long. These data also formed part of another study, on T cells expressing NK-cell markers.

The chain recombines TRBV5-1 with TRBJ2-5, with 9 bases matching TRBD1. This receptor was taken from a woman aged 18-29 years in good health. What was sequenced was CD4+ T cells sorted from blood. CDR3 coding DNA: TGCGCCAGCAGCCCAACAGGGGGCTCGGAGACCCAGTACTTC. This translates into CASSPTGGSETQYF.